The 11 T cell receptor beta chains listed next were all sequenced from one sample in a study of T cells after yellow fever vaccination (dated by TCRdb to between 2017 and 2020). Sample treatment or condition, as interpreted from the label and publication: live attenuated yellow fever vaccine strain. Receptor amplification or capture employed 5' RACE. TCRdb names Illumina NovaSeq 6000 as the instrument used. TCRdb trimmed the raw reads at Q25, called clones with MiXCR and kept productive beta chains. Rows are unified per CDR3 protein, each entry keeping the most common DNA and genes. Within this sample are fewer than 350,000 distinct CDR3 sequences, with 3% to 4.5% of them counted one time only. The ten top clones hold 23% of the sample. Specimen: PBMCs, collected on the day of the yellow fever booster vaccination. The receptors stem from a man younger than 35 who received the YFV17D yellow fever vaccine.

At least ten counts were recorded for this clonotype. The V and J genes are TRBV20-1 and TRBJ2-7, with a weak D call TRBD1 (7 bases). This CDR3 contains 13 residues. Germline CDR1 and CDR2: DFQATT and SNEGSKA (reference sequence). V shed 6 bases and J shed 3 bases, with 15 bases lying between them. In DNA form, the CDR3 reads TGCAGTGCGAGGCCCAGGGGGGACTACGAGCAGTACTTC. It encodes CSARPRGDYEQYF.

Only a few counts were recorded for this clonotype. The genes are TRBV5-4 and TRBJ2-3; 13 bases agree with TRBD2. V lost 3 bases, J lost 6 bases, and 7 bases stayed unmatched. Germline loops: CDR1 SGHNT, CDR2 YYREEE (reference sequence). CDR3 length equals 16 residues. CDR3 nucleotide sequence: TGTGCCAGCAGCTCAGGACTAGCGGGGGAGTTGGATACGCAGTATTTT. It is translated as CASSSGLAGELDTQYF.

This clonotype was seen only a few times. The J gene is TRBJ2-1, the V gene TRBV12-3 or TRBV12-4; TRBD1 matches 9 bases. With 3 bases clipped from V and 0 bases from J, the junction kept 6 bases outside the gene matches. The CDR3 runs 17 residues. CDR3: CASSLGQGPYSYNEQFF. The CDR3 DNA reads TGTGCCAGCAGTTTGGGACAGGGCCCCTACTCCTACAATGAGCAGTTCTTC.

This clonotype has at least ten counts. The V call is TRBV29-1, the J call TRBJ2-7, with D possibly TRBD1 on 5 matching bases. CDR3 length: 13 amino acids. CDR1 and CDR2 (germline): SQVTM, ANQGSEA. V gave up 3 bases and J gave up 0 bases, with 9 bases separating them. CDR3 residues: CSVENRSSYEQYF. Written as DNA, the CDR3 is TGCAGCGTTGAGAACAGGAGCTCCTACGAGCAGTACTTC.

This clonotype was seen at least ten times. The chain employs TRBV5-1 and TRBJ2-3; D is undetermined. With 1 base removed from V and 2 bases from J, the gap between germline ends came to 8 bases. This CDR3 comprises 14 residues. Germline-derived CDR1 and CDR2 are SGHRS and YFSETQ. CDR3 sequence reads: CASSLHQVTDTQYF. Here the CDR3 DNA reads TGCGCCAGCAGCTTGCACCAGGTCACAGATACGCAGTATTTT.

This clonotype appeared many times. The CDR3 region is CASSPSGLMNTEAFF. The CDR3 DNA reads TGTGCCAGCAGCCCGTCAGGGTTAATGAACACTGAAGCTTTCTTT. This sequence joins TRBV7-3 and TRBJ1-1, with D possibly being TRBD1 (5 bases). V lost 5 bases and J lost 0, with 13 bases in between. The CDR3 sequence is 15 residues long. CDR1 is SGHTA, CDR2 FQGTGA, per germline.

This clonotype was seen more than once but under ten times. CDR3: CASSLARGHSGNTIYF. The CDR3 DNA is TGTGCCAGCAGCTTAGCGCGGGGGCACTCTGGAAACACCATATATTTT. The rearrangement uses TRBV7-9 and TRBJ1-3, with D possibly being TRBD1 (6 bases). CDR1 SEHNR and CDR2 FQNEAQ come from the germline V gene (reference sequence). Trimming shortened V by 0 bases and J by 0 bases, and 9 bases separated the two germline ends. This CDR3 has 16 residues.

The chain carries TRBV5-4 and TRBJ2-1, with a weak D call TRBD1 (6 bases). This CDR3 spans 14 amino acids. V was shortened by 3 bases and J by 4 bases, with 11 bases between the two germline ends. Germline CDR1 reads SGHNT; CDR2 reads YYREEE (reference sequence). As DNA, the CDR3 is TGTGCCAGCAGCTCGGGACAACAGTACAATGAGCAGTTCTTC. Protein: CASSSGQQYNEQFF.

The chain uses TRBV6-4 and TRBJ2-1; 13 bases agree with TRBD2. V gave up 3 bases and J gave up 6 bases; unmatched junction bases: 5. Germline V gene sequence: CDR1 MRHNA, CDR2 SNTAGT. The CDR3 is made up of 16 amino acids. In nucleotides, the CDR3 is TGTGCCAGCAGTGAGGAACTAGCGGGGGGGCCCAATGAGCAGTTCTTC. Translating it yields CASSEELAGGPNEQFF.

This clonotype was seen more than once but under ten times. This chain joins TRBV2 and TRBJ1-5; 7 bases line up with TRBD1. The trim removed 5 bases at V and 9 bases at J, leaving 7 bases unmatched. The CDR3 length is 13 residues. The germline V gene has CDR1 SNHLY and CDR2 FYNNEI. CDR3 residues: CASSPGQVWPQHF. CDR3 DNA sequence: TGTGCCAGCAGTCCCGGACAGGTTTGGCCCCAGCATTTT.

This clonotype was counted many times. This chain connects TRBV10-3 to TRBJ1-6; D is possibly TRBD1 (6 bases). The germline V gene has CDR1 ENHRY and CDR2 SYGVKD. Trimming took off 6 bases at V and 2 bases at J, with 17 bases between the two ends. This CDR3 is built from 17 residues. The CDR3: CAISPESGGPYNSPLHF. The CDR3 nucleotides read TGTGCCATCAGCCCCGAAAGTGGGGGCCCCTATAATTCACCCCTCCACTTT.